The 3 T cell receptor beta chains in this list originate from one sample, sequenced in a study of CD4+ T cells in melanoma. Repertoires were generated with immunoSEQ multiplex PCR, while TCRdb's copy carries only in-frame clones and drops some. The sample carries around 13,000 clones, roughly 72% recorded once. The sequenced material came from cells from a culture (not recorded whether cultured in vitro). The source is a human donor with melanoma.

Comments on this clone: Relative to the germline gene, one junction end is altered; a read error may explain this. The chain has TRBV19 and TRBJ2-6; 10 positions match TRBD1. CDR1 and CDR2 (germline): LNHDA, SQIVND (reference sequence). The CDR3 runs 15 residues. This CDR3 reads CATGQGSSGANVLTF. CDR3 bases: TGCGCCACGGGACAGGGGTCCTCTGGGGCCAACGTCCTGACTTTC.

V gene TRBV5-1 combines with J gene TRBJ2-1; 10 bases match TRBD2. The CDR3 sequence is 15 residues long. Germline lookup yields CDR1 SGHRS and CDR2 YFSETQ. V was pared by 0 bases and J by 7 bases, with 4 bases of the junction left unmatched. The CDR3 nucleotides are TGCGCCAGCAGCTTGGTAGCGGGGGGCTTTAATGAGCAGTTCTTC. Translation: CASSLVAGGFNEQFF.

This clone has only a few counts. The chain carries TRBV2 and TRBJ2-3; tentatively, D is TRBD1 (6 bases). Germline assignment: CDR1 SNHLY and CDR2 FYNNEI. The CDR3 consists of 15 residues. V was cut by 5 bases and J by 3 bases, with 15 bases left in between. The CDR3 loop is CASSRVGQRTDTQYF. For the CDR3, the DNA is TGTGCCAGCAGTAGGGTCGGACAGAGAACAGATACGCAGTATTTT.